The 25 T cell receptor beta chains below were found in one sample sequenced in a study of T cells after yellow fever vaccination. TCRdb recomputed calls from the 5' RACE reads with MiXCR, one row per CDR3 protein. The sample includes about 360,000 distinct CDR3 sequences, around 6.4% of them seen just once. The source was PBMCs, collected 5 days after the yellow fever booster vaccination. Source of these receptors: a man aged 25-45 years who received the YFV17D yellow fever vaccine.

In this sample, this clonotype turned up a few times. Here the CDR3 DNA reads TGCGCCAGCAGCCAATTCGCTGGCGGGAGGTCTCCTAGCACAGATACGCAGTATTTT. Translation gives CASSQFAGGRSPSTDTQYF. The chain links TRBV4-3 to TRBJ2-3, with TRBD2 matching over 8 bases. This CDR3 is built from 19 residues. With 2 bases clipped from V and 0 bases from J, the junction kept 13 bases outside the gene matches. Germline V gene data show CDR1 as LGHNA and CDR2 as YSLEER.

This clonotype occurred a few times. This sequence joins TRBV7-3 and TRBJ1-1; no clear D. The germline V gene has CDR1 SGHTA and CDR2 FQGTGA. Trimming cost V 3 bases and J 6 bases, with 11 bases left between them. This CDR3 contains 13 residues. CDR3 protein: CASSLALAAEAFF. The CDR3 DNA reads as TGTGCCAGCAGCTTGGCTCTCGCGGCTGAAGCTTTCTTT.

This clonotype has a count of ten or more. The chain uses TRBV5-1 and TRBJ2-7; 8 nucleotides agree with TRBD1. CDR3 size: 16 residues. With V trimmed by 6 bases and J by 2 bases, 13 bases remained unmatched. Germline CDR1 and CDR2: SGHRS and YFSETQ. This chain's CDR3 is CASTITSGTGAYEQYF. CDR3 bases: TGCGCCAGCACCATTACTTCCGGGACAGGCGCCTACGAGCAGTACTTC.

Ten or more counts support this clonotype. The rearrangement links TRBV12-3 or TRBV12-4 to TRBJ2-1; 11 nucleotides align to TRBD2. Trimming took 5 bases from V and 0 from J; bases not matched to a gene: 9. The CDR3 is 18 amino acids. CDR3 residues: CASSPSPTSGSSYNEQFF. The CDR3 nucleotides are TGTGCCAGCAGTCCCTCGCCCACTAGCGGGAGCTCCTACAATGAGCAGTTCTTC.

The V and J genes are TRBV6-2 or TRBV6-3 and TRBJ2-1, with TRBD2 as a possible D gene (5 bases). This CDR3 has 16 residues. V lost 0 bases and J 0 bases, leaving 9 bases between the germline ends. Germline V gene data show CDR1 as MNHEY and CDR2 as SVGEGT. CDR3 in DNA: TGTGCCAGCAGTTACTCTGCGGGCCTCTCCTACAATGAGCAGTTCTTC. Residues: CASSYSAGLSYNEQFF.

The chain uses TRBV12-3 or TRBV12-4 and TRBJ1-3; TRBD1 aligns across 10 bases. Trimming at V came to 7 bases and at J to 3 bases, leaving 12 bases not matched to a gene. This CDR3 has 17 residues. CDR3 nucleotides: TGTGCCAGCAAGAGTGGAAGACAGGGGGCGGATGGAAACACCATATATTTT. This codes for CASKSGRQGADGNTIYF.

This clonotype was found a few times. The chain recombines TRBV30 with TRBJ1-6; D is unclear. The CDR3 covers 12 residues. The V gene lost 1 base and the J gene lost 9 bases, with 7 bases spanning the gap. Germline values: CDR1 GTSNPN, CDR2 SVGIG (reference sequence). The CDR3 bases are TGTGCCTGGAGTGACTTTGCTTCACCCCTCCACTTT. Translating it yields CAWSDFASPLHF. Full variable domain (outside the CDR3, taken from reference TRBV30 and TRBJ1-6): SQTIHQWPATLVQPVGSPLSLECTVEGTSNPNLYWYRQAAGRGLQLLFYSVGIGQISSEVPQNLSASRPQDRQFILSSKKLLLSDSGFYLCAWSDFASPLHFGNGTRLTVT.

Remarks on this clonotype: Since a much larger clone is just one base distant, this may be a read error. The chain combines TRBV4-1 with TRBJ2-1, with 8 positions matching TRBD2. The CDR3 length is 14 residues. Germline values: CDR1 MGHRA, CDR2 YSYEKL. The V and J ends lost 3 bases and 8 bases, in that order; junction bases with no gene match: 6. As DNA, the CDR3 is TGCGCCAGCAGCCAGACCGGGACTAGGGATGAGCAGTTCTTC. Protein product: CASSQTGTRDEQFF.

The chain combines TRBV3-1 with TRBJ2-2; D is ambiguous. The CDR3 totals 17 residues. The V end lost 4 bases, the J end lost 1 base, and 16 bases lay between the germline ends. The germline V gene encodes CDR1 LGHDT and CDR2 YNNKEL (reference sequence). The CDR3 sequence is CASSLTKGLRNTGELFF. CDR3 in DNA: TGTGCCAGCAGCCTTACTAAGGGCCTTCGGAACACCGGGGAGCTGTTTTTT.

This sequence joins TRBV5-1 and TRBJ2-7; 10 bases fit TRBD1. The V gene's germline CDR1 is SGHRS and CDR2 YFSETQ. The CDR3 sequence is 16 residues long. J was trimmed by 5 bases and V by 2 bases; bases with no gene match: 10. Written as DNA, the CDR3 is TGCGCCAGCAGCTTACATGACAGGGGGCCTTCGGACGAGCAGTACTTC. This gives the protein CASSLHDRGPSDEQYF. The complete variable domain, with remaining parts taken from reference TRBV5-1 and TRBJ2-7, reads KAGVTQTPRYLIKTRGQQVTLSCSPISGHRSVSWYQQTPGQGLQFLFEYFSETQRNKGNFPGRFSGRQFSNSRSEMNVSTLELGDSALYLCASSLHDRGPSDEQYFGPGTRLTVT.

A few counts support this clonotype. V usage is TRBV9 and J usage is TRBJ2-7; TRBD2 agrees at 8 bases. The germline V gene encodes CDR1 SGDLS and CDR2 YYNGEE. The V segment lost 0 bases and the J segment 5 bases; nucleotides outside the gene matches: 1. The CDR3 runs to 13 residues. CDR3 sequence (DNA): TGTGCCAGCAGCGTAGCGGGAGGGGACGAGCAGTACTTC. It codes for CASSVAGGDEQYF. Supplemented by reference TRBV9 and TRBJ2-7, the full variable domain reads DSGVTQTPKHLITATGQRVTLRCSPRSGDLSVYWYQQSLDQGLQFLIQYYNGEERAKGNILERFSAQQFPDLHSELNLSSLELGDSALYFCASSVAGGDEQYFGPGTRLTVT.

With regard to this clonotype: This may arise from a read error, as a much more abundant clone is one base away. This sequence joins TRBV5-1 and TRBJ2-1; TRBD2 agrees at 7 bases. Germline V CDR1 and CDR2: SGHRS, YFSETQ. This CDR3 is 16 amino acids long. DNA of the CDR3: TGCTCCAGCGGTTCGGGACTACCCACCTCCGGAAATGAGCAGTTCTTC. Encoded protein: CSSGSGLPTSGNEQFF.

The chain has TRBV7-2 and TRBJ1-2; D remains ambiguous. The germline CDR1 and CDR2 sequences are SGHTA and FQGNSA. The V end lost 1 base, the J end lost 4 bases, and 7 bases lay between the germline ends. There are 13 residues in the CDR3. The CDR3 nucleotides are TGTGCCAGCAGCTTAGGCGGGCCCTATGGCTACACCTTC. It yields the protein CASSLGGPYGYTF.

This clonotype was seen a few times. The V call is TRBV7-9, the J call TRBJ2-1; the match to TRBD1 covers 10 bases. In germline, CDR1 is SEHNR, CDR2 FQNEAQ (reference sequence). V dropped 5 bases and J dropped 7; count of bases not matched to a gene: 8. The CDR3 is 15 amino acids. The CDR3 nucleotides are TGTGCCAGCAGCGAGGGGACAGGGGATGGGAATGAGCAGTTCTTC. Amino acid sequence: CASSEGTGDGNEQFF.

This clonotype appeared many times. V usage is TRBV9 and J usage is TRBJ2-1; the match to TRBD1 covers 7 bases. V lost 3 bases to trimming and J lost 4 bases; unmatched junction nucleotides: 4. CDR1 SGDLS and CDR2 YYNGEE come from the germline V gene. CDR3 length: 14 amino acids. The CDR3: CASSEGDRYNEQFF. Written as DNA, the CDR3 is TGTGCCAGCAGCGAAGGGGACAGATACAATGAGCAGTTCTTC.

V usage is TRBV7-3 and J usage is TRBJ2-3; no firm D call. The CDR3 spans 15 residues. Per germline, CDR1 SGHTA and CDR2 FQGTGA. V was clipped by 1 base and J by 6 bases, with 14 bases between them. DNA for the CDR3: TGTGCCAGCAGCTTAATAGGGAAGGCTGGTGATACGCAGTATTTT. Its translation: CASSLIGKAGDTQYF.

This clonotype was counted only a few times. V usage is TRBV25-1 and J usage is TRBJ2-3, with D possibly matching TRBD2 (5 bases). The CDR3 has 15 amino acids. Per germline, CDR1 MGHDK and CDR2 SYGVNS. Trimming removed 0 bases from V and 2 bases from J, with 9 bases in between. CDR3 sequence (DNA): TGTGCCAGCAGTGAATATGGCGGGTTCACAGATACGCAGTATTTT. This gives the protein CASSEYGGFTDTQYF.

The V gene is TRBV12-3 or TRBV12-4, the J gene TRBJ2-1; 10 bases map to TRBD2. The CDR3 loop spans 15 amino acids. The V and J ends lost 7 bases and 5 bases, in that order; junction bases with no gene match: 8. CDR3 sequence reads: CASTWVGLANNEQFF. CDR3 in DNA: TGTGCCAGCACTTGGGTGGGACTAGCGAACAATGAGCAGTTCTTC.

The V call is TRBV5-6, the J call TRBJ2-7; TRBD2 agrees at 9 bases. The germline CDR1 and CDR2 sequences are SGHDT and YYEEEE. With V trimmed by 6 bases and J by 6 bases, 16 bases remained unmatched. CDR3 length: 16 residues. The CDR3 DNA reads as TGTGCCAGCAACTTAGCGGGAGTGAGGCTTCGTCCCGAGCAGTACTTC. Residues: CASNLAGVRLRPEQYF.

The chain carries TRBV6-5 and TRBJ1-5; a possible D gene is TRBD1 (6 bases). The CDR3 length is 14 residues. The germline V gene encodes CDR1 MNHEY and CDR2 SVGAGI. Trimming took off 2 bases at V and 7 bases at J, with 12 bases between the two ends. CDR3 nucleotide sequence: TGTGCCAGCAGTTACGAGCCACAGGGACAGCCCCAGCATTTT. Its translation is CASSYEPQGQPQHF.

This clonotype was picked up a small number of times. The V and J genes are TRBV18 and TRBJ2-1; D gene uncertain. The CDR3 loop spans 16 amino acids. Germline V CDR1 and CDR2: KGHSH, LQKENI. The V gene lost 1 base and the J gene lost 8 bases, with 18 bases spanning the gap. The CDR3 coding sequence is TGTGCCAGCTCACCACGGGCGAATACCAAATCAGATGAGCAGTTCTTC. Translated, it gives CASSPRANTKSDEQFF.

The chain recombines TRBV4-3 with TRBJ1-5; a possible D gene is TRBD1 (5 bases). Germline CDR1 reads LGHNA; CDR2 reads YSLEER. The CDR3 has 16 amino acids. Between the trimmed V and J ends, which lost 0 bases and 5 bases, there was a span of 14 bases. CDR3 residues: CASSQEKGARYQPQHF. CDR3 DNA: TGCGCCAGCAGCCAAGAGAAAGGGGCGCGATATCAGCCCCAGCATTTT.

A few counts support this clonotype. CDR3 sequence reads: CASSFGPGRSMNTEAFF. CDR3 sequence (DNA): TGTGCCAGCAGCTTCGGCCCGGGGAGGAGCATGAACACTGAAGCTTTCTTT. The chain combines TRBV7-2 with TRBJ1-1, with D unresolved. The V end was cut by 3 bases, the J end by 0 bases, with 17 bases between. There are 17 residues in the CDR3. Per the germline V gene, CDR1 is SGHTA and CDR2 is FQGNSA.

Ten or more counts support this clonotype. This rearrangement joins TRBV10-2 to TRBJ2-3, with a possible D match to TRBD1 (5 bases). The CDR3 runs to 14 residues. V dropped 6 bases and J dropped 2 bases, with 12 bases sitting between them. Germline V lookup: CDR1 WSHSY, CDR2 SAAADI. CDR3: CASSEGHPTDTQYF. The DNA for the CDR3 is TGCGCCAGCAGCGAAGGACATCCCACAGATACGCAGTATTTT.

The chain has TRBV6-1 and TRBJ2-4; TRBD1 matches 8 bases. Germline lookup yields CDR1 MNHNS and CDR2 SASEGT. The ends lost 6 bases at V and 6 bases at J; junction bases unmatched: 7. The CDR3 runs 14 residues. The CDR3, as DNA: TGTGCCAGCAGGACAGGGGATAAGGGAAACATTCAGTACTTC. Translation: CASRTGDKGNIQYF.